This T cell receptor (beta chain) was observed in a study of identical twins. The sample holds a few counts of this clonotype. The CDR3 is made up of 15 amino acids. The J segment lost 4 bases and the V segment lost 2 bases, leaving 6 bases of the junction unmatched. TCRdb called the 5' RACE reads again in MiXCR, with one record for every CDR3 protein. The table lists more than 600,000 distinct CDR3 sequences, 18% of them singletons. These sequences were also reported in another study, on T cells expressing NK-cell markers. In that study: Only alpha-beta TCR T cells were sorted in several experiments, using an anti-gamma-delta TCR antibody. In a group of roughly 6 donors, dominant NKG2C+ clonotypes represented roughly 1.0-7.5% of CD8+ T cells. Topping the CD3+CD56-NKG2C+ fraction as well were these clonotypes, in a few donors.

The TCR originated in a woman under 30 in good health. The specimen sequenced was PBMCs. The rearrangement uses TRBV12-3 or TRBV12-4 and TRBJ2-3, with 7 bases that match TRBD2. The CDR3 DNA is TGTGCCAGCAGTTTAATAGGTGGGGGGGCAGATACGCAGTATTTT. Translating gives CASSLIGGGADTQYF.